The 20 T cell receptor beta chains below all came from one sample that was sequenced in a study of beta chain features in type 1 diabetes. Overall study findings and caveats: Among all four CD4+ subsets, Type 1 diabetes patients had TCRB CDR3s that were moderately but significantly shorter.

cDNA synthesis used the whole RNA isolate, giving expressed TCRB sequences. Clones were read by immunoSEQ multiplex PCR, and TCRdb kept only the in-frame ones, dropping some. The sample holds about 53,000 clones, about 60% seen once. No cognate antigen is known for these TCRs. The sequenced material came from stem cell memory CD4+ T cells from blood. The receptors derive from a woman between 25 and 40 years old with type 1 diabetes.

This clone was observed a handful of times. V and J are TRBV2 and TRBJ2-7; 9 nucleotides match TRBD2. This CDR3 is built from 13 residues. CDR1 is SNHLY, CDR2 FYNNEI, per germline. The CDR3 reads CASGSGRIYEQYF. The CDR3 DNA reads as TGTGCGTCGGGGAGCGGGAGGATCTACGAGCAGTACTTC.

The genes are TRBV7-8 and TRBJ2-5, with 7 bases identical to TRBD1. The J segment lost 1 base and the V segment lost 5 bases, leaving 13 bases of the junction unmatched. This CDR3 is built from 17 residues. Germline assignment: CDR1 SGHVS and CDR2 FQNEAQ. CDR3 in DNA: TGTGCCAGCAGCCCTTATAGGACCGGGACAGTCCAAGAGACCCAGTACTTC. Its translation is CASSPYRTGTVQETQYF.

CDR3 in DNA: TGTGCCAGCAGTCCAGGACAGTTAGCTAACTATGGCTACACCTTC. This encodes CASSPGQLANYGYTF. The chain carries TRBV2 and TRBJ1-2; D is perhaps TRBD1 (6 bases). Germline lookup yields CDR1 SNHLY and CDR2 FYNNEI. Trimming cost V 5 bases and J 0 bases, with 13 bases left between them. The CDR3 loop spans 15 amino acids.

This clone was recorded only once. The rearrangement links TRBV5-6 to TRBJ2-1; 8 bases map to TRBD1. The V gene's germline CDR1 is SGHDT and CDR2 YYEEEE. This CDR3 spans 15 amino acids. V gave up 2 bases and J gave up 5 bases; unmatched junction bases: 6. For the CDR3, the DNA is TGTGCCAGCAGCTTACGGGACAGGAGACACAATGAGCAGTTCTTC. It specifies CASSLRDRRHNEQFF. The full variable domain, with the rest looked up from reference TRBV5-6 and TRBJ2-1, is DAGVTQSPTHLIKTRGQQVTLRCSPKSGHDTVSWYQQALGQGPQFIFQYYEEEERQRGNFPDRFSGHQFPNYSSELNVNALLLGDSALYLCASSLRDRRHNEQFFGPGTRLTVL.

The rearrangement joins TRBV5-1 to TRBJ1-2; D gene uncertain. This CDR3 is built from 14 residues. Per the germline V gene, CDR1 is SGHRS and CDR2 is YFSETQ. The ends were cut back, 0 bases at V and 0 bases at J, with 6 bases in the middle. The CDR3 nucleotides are TGCGCCAGCAGCTTGGACAGAGCTAACTATGGCTACACCTTC. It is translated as CASSLDRANYGYTF.

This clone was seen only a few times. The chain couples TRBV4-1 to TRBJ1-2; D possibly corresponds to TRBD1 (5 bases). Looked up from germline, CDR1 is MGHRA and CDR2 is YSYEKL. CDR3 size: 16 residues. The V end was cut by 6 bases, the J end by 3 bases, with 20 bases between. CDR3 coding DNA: TGCGCCAGCAGTCCCACCGGGACTCAACGGTACTATGGCTACACCTTC. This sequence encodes CASSPTGTQRYYGYTF.

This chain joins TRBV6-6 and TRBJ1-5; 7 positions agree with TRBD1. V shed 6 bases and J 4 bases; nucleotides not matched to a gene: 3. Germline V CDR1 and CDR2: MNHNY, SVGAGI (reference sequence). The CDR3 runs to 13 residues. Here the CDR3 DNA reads TGTGCCAGCAGCTGGGACAGTAATCAGCCCCAGCATTTT. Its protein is CASSWDSNQPQHF.

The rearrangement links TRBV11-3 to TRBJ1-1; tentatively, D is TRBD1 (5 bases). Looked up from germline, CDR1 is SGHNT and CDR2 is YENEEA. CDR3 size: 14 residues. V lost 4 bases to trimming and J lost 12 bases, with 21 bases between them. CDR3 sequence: CASSSMPAGRSTFF. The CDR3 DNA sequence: TGTGCCAGCAGCTCTATGCCGGCGGGACGCTCGACTTTCTTT.

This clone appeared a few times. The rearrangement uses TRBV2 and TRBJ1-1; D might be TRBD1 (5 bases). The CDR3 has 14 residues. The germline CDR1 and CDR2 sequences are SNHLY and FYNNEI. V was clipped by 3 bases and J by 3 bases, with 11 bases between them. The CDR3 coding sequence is TGTGCCAGCAGTGATCCGGGGGTCGACACTGAAGCTTTCTTT. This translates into CASSDPGVDTEAFF.

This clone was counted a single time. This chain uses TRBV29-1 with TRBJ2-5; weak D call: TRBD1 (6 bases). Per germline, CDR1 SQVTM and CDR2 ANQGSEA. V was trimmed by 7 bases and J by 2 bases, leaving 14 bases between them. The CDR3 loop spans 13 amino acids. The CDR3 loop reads CSAPEQGQETQYF. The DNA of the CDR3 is TGCAGCGCTCCAGAACAGGGTCAAGAGACCCAGTACTTC. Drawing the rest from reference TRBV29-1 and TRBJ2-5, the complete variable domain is SAVISQKPSRDICQRGTSLTIQCQVDSQVTMMFWYRQQPGQSLTLIATANQGSEATYESGFVIDKFPISRPNLTFSTLTVSNMSPEDSSIYLCSAPEQGQETQYFGPGTRLLVL.

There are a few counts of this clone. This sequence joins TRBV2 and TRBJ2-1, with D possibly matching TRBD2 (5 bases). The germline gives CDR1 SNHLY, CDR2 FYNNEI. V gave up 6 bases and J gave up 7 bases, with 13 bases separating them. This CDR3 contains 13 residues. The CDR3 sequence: CASSLASPNEQFF. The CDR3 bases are TGTGCCAGCAGCCTAGCTTCTCCTAATGAGCAGTTCTTC.

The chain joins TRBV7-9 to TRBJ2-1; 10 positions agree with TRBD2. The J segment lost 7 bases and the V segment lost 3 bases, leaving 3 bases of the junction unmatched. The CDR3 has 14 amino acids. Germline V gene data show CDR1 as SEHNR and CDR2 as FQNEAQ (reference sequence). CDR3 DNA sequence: TGTGCCAGCAGCTTCAGCGGGAGGGGGAATGAGCAGTTCTTC. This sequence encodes CASSFSGRGNEQFF. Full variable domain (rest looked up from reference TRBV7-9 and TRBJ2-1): DTGVSQNPRHKITKRGQNVTFRCDPISEHNRLYWYRQTLGQGPEFLTYFQNEAQLEKSRLLSDRFSAERPKGSFSTLEIQRTEQGDSAMYLCASSFSGRGNEQFFGPGTRLTVL.

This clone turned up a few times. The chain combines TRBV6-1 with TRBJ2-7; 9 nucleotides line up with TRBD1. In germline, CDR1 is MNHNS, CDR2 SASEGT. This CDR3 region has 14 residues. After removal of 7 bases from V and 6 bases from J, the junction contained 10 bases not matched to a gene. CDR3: CASKRDRERGEQYF. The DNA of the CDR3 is TGTGCCAGCAAGAGGGACAGGGAAAGAGGCGAGCAGTACTTC.

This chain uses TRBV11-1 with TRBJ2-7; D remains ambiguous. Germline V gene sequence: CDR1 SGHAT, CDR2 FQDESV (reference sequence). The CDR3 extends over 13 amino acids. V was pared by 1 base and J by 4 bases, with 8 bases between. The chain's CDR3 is CASSLERWYEQYF. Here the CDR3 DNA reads TGTGCCAGCAGCTTAGAGCGTTGGTACGAGCAGTACTTC.

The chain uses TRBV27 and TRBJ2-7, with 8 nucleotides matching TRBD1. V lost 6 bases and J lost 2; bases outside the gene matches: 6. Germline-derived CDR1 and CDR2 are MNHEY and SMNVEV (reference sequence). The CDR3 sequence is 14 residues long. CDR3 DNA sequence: TGTGCCAGCAGCGCGGACAGGGTCACCTACGAGCAGTACTTC. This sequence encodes CASSADRVTYEQYF.

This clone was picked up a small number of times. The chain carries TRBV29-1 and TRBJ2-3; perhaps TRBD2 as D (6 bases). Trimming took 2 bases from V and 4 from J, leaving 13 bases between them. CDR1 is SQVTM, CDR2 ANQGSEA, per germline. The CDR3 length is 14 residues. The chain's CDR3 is CSVEQGGRSDTQYF. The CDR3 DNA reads TGCAGCGTTGAACAGGGAGGAAGGTCAGATACGCAGTATTTT.

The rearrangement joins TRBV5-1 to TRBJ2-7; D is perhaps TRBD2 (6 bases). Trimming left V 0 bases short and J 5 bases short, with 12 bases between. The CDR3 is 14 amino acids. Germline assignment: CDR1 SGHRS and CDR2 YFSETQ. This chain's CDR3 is CASSLGQGGDEQYF. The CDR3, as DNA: TGCGCCAGCAGCTTGGGGCAGGGCGGGGACGAGCAGTACTTC.

The CDR3 sequence: CASSTRQGNTEAFF. The CDR3 DNA reads as TGTGCCAGCAGCACGCGACAGGGGAACACTGAAGCTTTCTTT. The V and J genes are TRBV11-2 and TRBJ1-1, with 7 bases aligning to TRBD1. Per the germline V gene, CDR1 is SGHAT and CDR2 is FQNNGV. The ends lost 5 bases at V and 1 base at J; junction bases unmatched: 4. This CDR3 contains 14 residues.

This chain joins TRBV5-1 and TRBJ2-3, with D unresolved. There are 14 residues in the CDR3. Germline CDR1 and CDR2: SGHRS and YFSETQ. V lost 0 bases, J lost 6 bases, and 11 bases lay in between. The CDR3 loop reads CASSLVPPQDTQYF. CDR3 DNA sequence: TGCGCCAGCAGCTTGGTACCTCCCCAGGATACGCAGTATTTT.

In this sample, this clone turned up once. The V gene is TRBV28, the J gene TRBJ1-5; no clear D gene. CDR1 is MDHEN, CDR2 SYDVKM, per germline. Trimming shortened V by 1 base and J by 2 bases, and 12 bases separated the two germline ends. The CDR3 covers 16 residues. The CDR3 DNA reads TGTGCCAGCAGTTTATCGCGGGTGGATGGCAATCAGCCCCAGCATTTT. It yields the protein CASSLSRVDGNQPQHF.